This TCR beta chain is drawn from a study of shared clonotypes between healthy human individuals. Measured with immunoSEQ multiplex PCR; TCRdb has only the in-frame clones, and not every one. The repertoire has around 1 million clones, 60% to 85% of them found once; the top ten carry over 1.3%. V was shortened by 2 bases and J by 7 bases, with 12 bases between the two germline ends. Germline values: CDR1 WSHSY, CDR2 SAAADI. The CDR3 is made up of 14 amino acids. Specimen: memory CD4+ T cells sorted from blood. Specified subset: CD45RA-negative fraction. The clonotype was recovered from a man aged 18 to 30 in good health. This sequence joins TRBV10-2 and TRBJ1-5; possible D gene TRBD1, 6 bases. Written as DNA, the CDR3 is TGCGCCAGCAGTGAGGTCAGGGGTGGCCAGCCCCAGCATTTT. This gives the protein CASSEVRGGQPQHF.